These 14 T cell receptor beta chains share one sample of origin, sequenced in a study of metastatic and nonmetastatic thyroid tumors. There were no patients who had received any treatment before thyroid surgery. MiXCR was used by TCRdb to re-call the PCR reads. The profile shows 39,000 or so clones, 15% to 20% of them singletons. Specimen: blood. Source of these receptors: a female donor with papillary thyroid cancer or a benign thyroid nodule (not recorded which). Some clones in this sample may be carry-over from other donors' samples.

Details on this clone: The junction does not match germline at one end; this may be a read error. The rearrangement joins TRBV19 to TRBJ1-5; maybe TRBD1 (6 bases). Germline V gives CDR1 LNHDA, CDR2 SQIVND (reference sequence). This CDR3 contains 15 residues. CDR3 sequence reads: CAISIGRGVNQPQHF. The CDR3 DNA follows: TGTGCCATTAGTATCGGCAGGGGAGTCAATCAGCCCCAGCATTTT. The full variable domain, with the rest looked up from reference TRBV19 and TRBJ1-5, is DGGITQSPKYLFRKEGQNVTLSCEQNLNHDAMYWYRQDPGQGLRLIYYSQIVNDFQKGDIAEGYSVSREKKESFPLTVTSAQKNPTAFYLCAISIGRGVNQPQHFGDGTRLSIL.

This clone was observed a few times. The rearrangement joins TRBV10-3 to TRBJ2-5, with 11 bases that match TRBD2. Germline V CDR1 and CDR2: ENHRY, SYGVKD. V lost 5 bases and J lost 2; bases outside the gene matches: 10. There are 17 residues in the CDR3. The DNA for the CDR3 is TGTGCCATCAGTCATACTAGCGGGAGTGCTCGGCAAGAGACCCAGTACTTC. Its protein is CAISHTSGSARQETQYF.

This clone was detected many times. This chain joins TRBV20-1 and TRBJ1-5, with 7 nucleotides matching TRBD1. J was trimmed by 3 bases and V by 0 bases; bases with no gene match: 8. The V gene's germline CDR1 is DFQATT and CDR2 SNEGSKA (reference sequence). CDR3 size: 16 residues. CDR3 sequence (DNA): TGCAGTGCTAGAGATGGACAGGCGGCCCCCAATCAGCCCCAGCATTTT. Translating gives CSARDGQAAPNQPQHF.

This clone was seen at least ten times. This sequence joins TRBV15 and TRBJ2-1, with 7 bases identical to TRBD2. V lost 3 bases and J lost 6; bases outside the gene matches: 8. The length of the CDR3 is 15 residues. Germline loops: CDR1 LNHNV, CDR2 YYDKDF (reference sequence). The CDR3 reads CATSSGGRETNEQFF. The CDR3 DNA sequence: TGTGCCACCAGCAGTGGCGGGAGAGAAACCAATGAGCAGTTCTTC.

In this sample, this clone turned up many times. The chain is built from TRBV10-3 and TRBJ1-5, with D hard to call. Deletions cut 0 bases from V and 7 bases from J, with 10 bases between. The germline V gene encodes CDR1 ENHRY and CDR2 SYGVKD. This CDR3 has 14 amino acids. CDR3 coding DNA: TGTGCCATCAGTGAGTCGCAGGCTGTCCAGCCCCAGCATTTT. Protein product: CAISESQAVQPQHF.

As concerns this clone: The junction does not match germline at one end; this may be a read error. The CDR3 loop is CSARVGPNQPQHF. For the CDR3, the DNA is TGCAGTGCTAGGGTCGGTCCCAATCAACCCCAGCATTTT. V and J are TRBV20-1 and TRBJ1-5; no clear D. The CDR3 consists of 13 residues. Per germline, CDR1 DFQATT and CDR2 SNEGSKA (reference sequence).

Concerning this clone itself: At one end the junction does not follow the germline gene, possibly because of a read error. The chain combines TRBV20-1 with TRBJ2-7; D gene unclear. Per germline, CDR1 DFQATT and CDR2 SNEGSKA (reference sequence). The CDR3 spans 14 residues. CDR3 bases: TGCAGTGCTCACCGGTTGGGCTCAACCTACGAGCATTACTTC. This sequence encodes CSAHRLGSTYEHYF.

This clone was observed at least ten times. The genes are TRBV18 and TRBJ1-1; 10 positions agree with TRBD1. Looked up from germline, CDR1 is KGHSH and CDR2 is LQKENI. The CDR3 is 15 amino acids. Unmatched junction bases numbered 5, after V lost 3 bases and J lost 4 bases. Written as DNA, the CDR3 is TGTGCCAGCTCACCGGTCAGGACAGGGGGCACTGAAGCTTTCTTT. It codes for CASSPVRTGGTEAFF.

This clone was observed many times. Just one base apart from a much larger clone, this may be a read error. This rearrangement joins TRBV2 to TRBJ1-2; D call uncertain. With 7 bases removed from V and 8 bases from J, the gap between germline ends came to 17 bases. Germline V gene lookup returns CDR1 SNHLY and CDR2 FYNNEI. CDR3 length: 13 residues. The CDR3 loop reads CASTRAPFEGYTF. The CDR3 nucleotides read TGTGCCAGCACTAGGGCCCCCTTTGAGGGCTACACCTTC.

This clone has at least ten counts. This sequence joins TRBV30 and TRBJ2-5, with 7 bases matching TRBD1. Germline CDR1 and CDR2: GTSNPN and SVGIG (reference sequence). The trim removed 2 bases at V and 4 bases at J, leaving 4 bases unmatched. This CDR3 is 13 amino acids long. CDR3 DNA sequence: TGTGCCTGGAGTAGAAACAGGGGAGAGACCCAGTACTTC. It codes for CAWSRNRGETQYF.

This clone was seen repeatedly, ten times or more. The gene calls are TRBV19 and TRBJ1-3, with D possibly TRBD1 on 5 matching bases. V was pared by 0 bases and J by 0 bases, with 18 bases between. Per the germline V gene, CDR1 is LNHDA and CDR2 is SQIVND (reference sequence). CDR3 size: 19 residues. CDR3 nucleotides: TGTGCCAGTAGTATAGATCAAGGTAAGGAGGGGCTCTCTGGAAACACCATATATTTT. This encodes CASSIDQGKEGLSGNTIYF.

This clone has a count of ten or more. This sample also contains other DNA sequences that code for the same CDR3. V usage is TRBV5-1 and J usage is TRBJ2-7; possible D gene TRBD2, 6 bases. Germline V CDR1 and CDR2: SGHRS, YFSETQ. V was cut by 0 bases and J by 6 bases, with 19 bases left in between. The CDR3 spans 16 residues. The CDR3 protein is CASSLEGAGLLREQYF. The CDR3 DNA is TGCGCCAGCAGCTTGGAAGGAGCAGGACTATTACGCGAGCAGTACTTC.

Relative to its sample, this clone is medium-sized. The V call is TRBV6-2 or TRBV6-3, the J call TRBJ2-7, with D unresolved. Per the germline V gene, CDR1 is MNHEY and CDR2 is SVGEGT. The CDR3 is made up of 11 amino acids. The ends were cut back, 5 bases at V and 6 bases at J, with 8 bases in the middle. CDR3 protein: CASSPRLEQYF. CDR3 sequence (DNA): TGTGCCAGCAGTCCAAGGCTCGAGCAGTACTTC.

By sample fraction, this clone is medium-sized. The chain has TRBV28 and TRBJ2-7, with D unclear. The CDR3 sequence is 15 residues long. Germline-derived CDR1 and CDR2 are MDHEN and SYDVKM. The V gene lost 2 bases and the J gene lost 5 bases, with 16 bases spanning the gap. The CDR3 DNA sequence: TGTGCCAGCAGTTTAATTGGGCAGAACGCAAACGAGCAGTACTTC. It specifies CASSLIGQNANEQYF.